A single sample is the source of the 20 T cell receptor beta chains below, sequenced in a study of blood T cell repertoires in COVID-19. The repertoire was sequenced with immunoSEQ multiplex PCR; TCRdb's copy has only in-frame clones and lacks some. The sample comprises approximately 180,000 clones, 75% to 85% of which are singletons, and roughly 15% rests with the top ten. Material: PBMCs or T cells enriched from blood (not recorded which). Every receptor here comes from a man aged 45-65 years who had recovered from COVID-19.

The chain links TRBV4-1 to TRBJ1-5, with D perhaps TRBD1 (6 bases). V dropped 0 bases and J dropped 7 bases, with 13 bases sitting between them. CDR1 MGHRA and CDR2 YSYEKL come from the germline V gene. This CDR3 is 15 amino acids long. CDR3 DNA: TGCGCCAGCAGCCAAGAACTCAGGGGTTTACAGCCCCAGCATTTT. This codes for CASSQELRGLQPQHF.

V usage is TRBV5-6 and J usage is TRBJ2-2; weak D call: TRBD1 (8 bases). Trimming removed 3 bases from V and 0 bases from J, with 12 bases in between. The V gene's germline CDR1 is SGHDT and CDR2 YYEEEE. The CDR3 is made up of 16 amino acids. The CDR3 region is CASSSGGQANTGELFF. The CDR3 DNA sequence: TGTGCCAGCAGCTCGGGGGGACAGGCGAACACCGGGGAGCTGTTTTTT.

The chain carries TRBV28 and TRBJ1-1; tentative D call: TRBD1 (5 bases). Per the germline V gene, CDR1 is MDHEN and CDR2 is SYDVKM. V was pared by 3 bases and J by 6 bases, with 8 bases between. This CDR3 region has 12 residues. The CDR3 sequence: CASSFGGSEAFF. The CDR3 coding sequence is TGTGCCAGCAGTTTCGGGGGTTCTGAAGCTTTCTTT.

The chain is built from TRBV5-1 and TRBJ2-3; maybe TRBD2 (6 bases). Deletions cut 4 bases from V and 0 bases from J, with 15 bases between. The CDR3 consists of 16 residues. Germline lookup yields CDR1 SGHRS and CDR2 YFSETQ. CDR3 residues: CASSRRPGDSTDTQYF. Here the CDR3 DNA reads TGCGCCAGCAGCCGGCGGCCGGGGGATAGCACAGATACGCAGTATTTT.

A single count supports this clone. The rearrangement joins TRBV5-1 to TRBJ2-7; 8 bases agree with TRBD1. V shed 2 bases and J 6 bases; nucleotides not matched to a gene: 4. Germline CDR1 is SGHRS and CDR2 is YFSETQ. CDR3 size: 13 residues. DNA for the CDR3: TGCGCCAGCAGCTTCTATCAGGGGGCCGAGCAGTACTTC. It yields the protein CASSFYQGAEQYF. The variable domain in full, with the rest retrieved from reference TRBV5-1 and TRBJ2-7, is KAGVTQTPRYLIKTRGQQVTLSCSPISGHRSVSWYQQTPGQGLQFLFEYFSETQRNKGNFPGRFSGRQFSNSRSEMNVSTLELGDSALYLCASSFYQGAEQYFGPGTRLTVT.

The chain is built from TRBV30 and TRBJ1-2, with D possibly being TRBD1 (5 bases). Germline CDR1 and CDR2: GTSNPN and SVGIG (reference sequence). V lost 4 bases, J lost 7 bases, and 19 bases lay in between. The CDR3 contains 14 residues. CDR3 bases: TGTGCCTGGAAATTTAACACAGGCGCGTCTGGCTACACCTTC. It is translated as CAWKFNTGASGYTF. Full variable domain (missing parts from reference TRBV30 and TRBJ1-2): SQTIHQWPATLVQPVGSPLSLECTVEGTSNPNLYWYRQAAGRGLQLLFYSVGIGQISSEVPQNLSASRPQDRQFILSSKKLLLSDSGFYLCAWKFNTGASGYTFGSGTRLTVV.

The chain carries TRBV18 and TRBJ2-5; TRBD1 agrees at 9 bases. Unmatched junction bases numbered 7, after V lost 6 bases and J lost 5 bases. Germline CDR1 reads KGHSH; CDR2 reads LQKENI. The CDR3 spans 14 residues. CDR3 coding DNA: TGTGCCAGCTCTTGGGACAGGGTGAGGGAGACCCAGTACTTC. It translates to CASSWDRVRETQYF.

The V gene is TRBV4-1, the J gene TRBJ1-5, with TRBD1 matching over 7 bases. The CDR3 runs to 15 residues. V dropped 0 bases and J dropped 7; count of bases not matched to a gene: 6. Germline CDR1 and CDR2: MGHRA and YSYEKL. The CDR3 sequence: CASSQDTGVGQPQHF. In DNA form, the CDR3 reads TGCGCCAGCAGCCAAGATACAGGGGTCGGGCAGCCCCAGCATTTT.

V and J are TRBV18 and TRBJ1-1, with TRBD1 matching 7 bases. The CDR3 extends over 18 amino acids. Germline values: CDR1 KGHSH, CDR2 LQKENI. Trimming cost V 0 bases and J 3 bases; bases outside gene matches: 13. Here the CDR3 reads CASSPPIGGRSAYTEAFF. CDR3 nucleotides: TGTGCCAGCTCACCACCGATAGGGGGCCGGAGCGCGTACACTGAAGCTTTCTTT.

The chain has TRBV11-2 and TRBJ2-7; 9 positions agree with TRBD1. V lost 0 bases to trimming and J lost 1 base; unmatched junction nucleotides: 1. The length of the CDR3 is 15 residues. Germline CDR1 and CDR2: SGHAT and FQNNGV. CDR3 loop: CASSLDGTGSYEQYF. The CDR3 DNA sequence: TGTGCCAGCAGCTTAGATGGGACAGGGTCCTACGAGCAGTACTTC.

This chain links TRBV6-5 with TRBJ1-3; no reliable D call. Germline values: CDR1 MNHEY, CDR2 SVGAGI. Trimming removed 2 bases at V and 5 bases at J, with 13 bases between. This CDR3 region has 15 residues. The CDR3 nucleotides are TGTGCCAGCAGTTACCGAGGATCAGAAAGAAACACCATATATTTT. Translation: CASSYRGSERNTIYF.

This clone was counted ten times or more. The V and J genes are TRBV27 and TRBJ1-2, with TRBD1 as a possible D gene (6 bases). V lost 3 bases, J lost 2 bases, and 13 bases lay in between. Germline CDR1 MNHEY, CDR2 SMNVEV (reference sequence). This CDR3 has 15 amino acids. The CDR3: CASSFLDRKNYGYTF. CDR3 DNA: TGTGCCAGCAGTTTTCTTGACAGGAAGAACTATGGCTACACCTTC.

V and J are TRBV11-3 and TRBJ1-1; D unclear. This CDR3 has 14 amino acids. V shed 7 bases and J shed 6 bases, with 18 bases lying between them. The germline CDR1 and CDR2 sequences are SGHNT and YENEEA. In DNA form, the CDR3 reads TGTGCCAGCACCTACCGGGAGGCGCAGGCTGAAGCTTTCTTT. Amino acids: CASTYREAQAEAFF.

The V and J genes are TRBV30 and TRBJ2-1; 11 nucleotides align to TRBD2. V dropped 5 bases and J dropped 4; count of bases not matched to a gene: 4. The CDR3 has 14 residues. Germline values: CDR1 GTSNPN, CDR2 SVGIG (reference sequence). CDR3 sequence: CAWDLAGGYNEQFF. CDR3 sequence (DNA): TGTGCCTGGGACCTAGCGGGGGGATACAATGAGCAGTTCTTC.

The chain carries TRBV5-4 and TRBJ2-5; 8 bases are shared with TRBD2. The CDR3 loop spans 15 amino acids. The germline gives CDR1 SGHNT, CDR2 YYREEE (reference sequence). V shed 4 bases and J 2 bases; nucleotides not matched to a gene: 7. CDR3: CASSRSGGPQETQYF. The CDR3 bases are TGTGCCAGCAGCCGCAGCGGGGGCCCACAAGAGACCCAGTACTTC.

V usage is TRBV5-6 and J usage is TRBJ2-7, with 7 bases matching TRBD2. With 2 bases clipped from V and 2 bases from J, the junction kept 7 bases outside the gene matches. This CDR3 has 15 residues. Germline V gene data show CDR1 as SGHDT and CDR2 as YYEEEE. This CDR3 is CASSFPGGGAYEQYF. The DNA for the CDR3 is TGTGCCAGCAGCTTTCCCGGGGGAGGGGCCTACGAGCAGTACTTC.

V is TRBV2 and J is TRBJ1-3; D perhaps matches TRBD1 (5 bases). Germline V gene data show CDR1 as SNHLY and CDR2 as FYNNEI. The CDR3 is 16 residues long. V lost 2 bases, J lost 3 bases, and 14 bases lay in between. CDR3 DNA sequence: TGTGCCAGCAGTGAATGGGAGGGGACGGTTGGAAACACCATATATTTT. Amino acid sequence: CASSEWEGTVGNTIYF.

This chain's CDR3 is CASSQGTGGYNEQFF. CDR3 in DNA: TGCGCCAGCAGCCAAGGGACAGGAGGCTACAATGAGCAGTTCTTC. This rearrangement joins TRBV5-1 to TRBJ2-1, with 8 bases matching TRBD1. Per the germline V gene, CDR1 is SGHRS and CDR2 is YFSETQ. The CDR3 is 15 residues long. V trimming: 4 bases; J trimming: 3 bases; junction bases outside the gene matches: 6.

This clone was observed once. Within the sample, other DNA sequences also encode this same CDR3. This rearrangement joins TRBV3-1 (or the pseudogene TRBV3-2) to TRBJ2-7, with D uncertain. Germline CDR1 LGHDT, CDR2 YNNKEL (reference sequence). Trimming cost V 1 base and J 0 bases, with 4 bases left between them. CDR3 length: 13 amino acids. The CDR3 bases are TGTGCCAGCAGCCAAGCATCCTCCTACGAGCAGTACTTC. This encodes CASSQASSYEQYF.

The CDR3 DNA follows: TGTGCCTGGAGTCAGGGACTAGCGGGGGGAAGGGAGACCCAGTACTTC. Its translation: CAWSQGLAGGRETQYF. J is TRBJ2-5 and V is TRBV30, with 15 bases matching TRBD2. CDR1 GTSNPN and CDR2 SVGIG come from the germline V gene (reference sequence). V shed 2 bases, J shed 5 bases, and the junction held 6 bases outside the gene matches. The CDR3 loop spans 16 amino acids.